Listed below are T cell receptor beta chains from one sample, sequenced in a study of human T cells and chemical hapten exposure. TCRdb reprocessed the reads via MiXCR and lists one record per CDR3 protein. This sample yields about 120,000 distinct CDR3 sequences, of which over 7.5% are seen a single time; approximately 1.4% belongs to the top ten. What was sequenced was whole blood. These receptors originate from a human donor in good health. Some clones in this sample may be carry-over from other donors' samples. Both conserved end residues are part of each CDR3. D genes are given only for firm matches. Size values are once, few and many counts, or a class for expanded clones, and some rows have none.

V gene	clone size	D gene	J gene	CDR3 protein	CDR3 DNA
TRBV5-1	few	NA	TRBJ2-1	CASSSDSSYNEQFF	TGCGCCAGCAGCTCGGACAGCTCCTACAATGAGCAGTTCTTC
TRBV27	many	NA	TRBJ1-2	CASSYSLSNGYTF	TGTGCCAGCAGTTACTCCCTATCTAATGGCTACACCTTC
TRBV3-1	NA	TRBD2	TRBJ2-7	CASSQLQTSGGYEQYF	TGTGCCAGCAGCCAACTTCAGACTAGCGGGGGCTACGAGCAGTACTTC
TRBV29-1	many	NA	TRBJ2-1	CSVDTTRIGQFF	TGCAGCGTTGACACTACTAGGATTGGGCAGTTCTTC
TRBV11-2	few	NA	TRBJ2-3	CASTAPFATQYF	TGTGCCAGCACCGCCCCGTTTGCTACGCAGTATTTT
TRBV29-1	many	TRBD1	TRBJ1-2	CSSRDRWETNYGYTF	TGCAGCAGCCGGGACAGGTGGGAAACTAACTATGGCTACACCTTC
TRBV5-1	NA	TRBD1	TRBJ1-1	CASSPGDRRNTEAFF	TGCGCCAGCAGCCCCGGGGACAGGCGGAACACTGAAGCTTTCTTT
TRBV10-3	many	NA	TRBJ2-5	CAISEPPDIQETQYF	TGTGCCATCAGTGAGCCCCCGGACATACAAGAGACCCAGTACTTC
TRBV11-3	few	TRBD1	TRBJ2-5	CASSGGQEEETQYF	TGTGCCAGCAGCGGGGGACAGGAGGAAGAGACCCAGTACTTC
TRBV3-1	NA	TRBD2	TRBJ2-3	CASSQAGAGADTQYF	TGTGCCAGCAGCCAAGCCGGAGCGGGAGCGGATACGCAGTATTTT
TRBV11-1	many	NA	TRBJ2-7	CASRKTDSSSYEQYF	TGTGCCAGCAGAAAAACAGATTCCAGCTCCTACGAGCAGTACTTC
TRBV27	many	NA	TRBJ1-6	CATTILSVYNSPLHF	TGTGCCACTACAATTCTTTCAGTGTATAATTCACCCCTCCACTTT
TRBV14	few	TRBD2	TRBJ2-1	CASSRTSGSNEQFF	TGTGCCAGCAGCCGTACTAGCGGGAGCAATGAGCAGTTCTTC
TRBV12-3/TRBV12-4	few	TRBD1	TRBJ1-2	CASSSAESGQVYGYTF	TGTGCCAGCAGTTCTGCTGAGAGCGGACAGGTCTATGGCTACACCTTC
TRBV10-1	many	NA	TRBJ2-2	CASSEFTMRSTGELFF	TGCGCCAGCAGTGAGTTTACTATGCGATCCACCGGGGAGCTGTTTTTT
TRBV7-9	few	NA	TRBJ2-7	CASSADRFEEQYF	TGTGCCAGCAGCGCGGACCGTTTTGAGGAGCAGTACTTC
TRBV2	NA	NA	TRBJ1-2	CASSEVRSGGYTF	TGTGCCAGCAGTGAAGTCCGGTCAGGCGGCTACACCTTC
TRBV27	few	NA	TRBJ2-1	CASSPPKGHNEQFF	TGTGCCAGCAGTCCCCCTAAGGGCCACAATGAGCAGTTCTTC
TRBV6-6	NA	NA	TRBJ2-7	CASSYRGSSYEQYF	TGTGCCAGCAGTTACAGGGGAAGCTCCTACGAGCAGTACTTC
TRBV10-2	NA	NA	TRBJ1-1	CASRRGDTEAFF	TGCGCCAGCAGGCGGGGGGACACTGAAGCTTTCTTT
TRBV29-1	NA	NA	TRBJ2-1	CSAAQTPDYNEQFF	TGCAGCGCAGCACAAACACCGGACTATAACGAGCAGTTCTTC
TRBV5-4	NA	NA	TRBJ1-4	CASSLRLRGEEKLFF	TGTGCCAGCAGCTTGAGGTTGCGGGGGGAAGAAAAACTGTTTTTT
TRBV18	NA	NA	TRBJ2-7	CASSPQPGQSSYEQYF	TGTGCCAGCTCACCACAGCCAGGTCAAAGCTCCTACGAGCAGTACTTC
TRBV13	NA	TRBD2	TRBJ2-7	CASSTTRGAYEQYF	TGTGCCAGCAGCACCACCCGGGGGGCCTACGAGCAGTACTTC
TRBV12-3/TRBV12-4	many	NA	TRBJ1-5	CASSRDASNQPQHF	TGTGCCAGCAGTCGAGATGCCTCCAATCAGCCCCAGCATTTT
TRBV20-1	NA	NA	TRBJ2-5	CSAVKGGPQETQYF	TGCAGTGCGGTAAAGGGAGGCCCCCAAGAGACCCAGTACTTC
TRBV12-3/TRBV12-4	many	NA	TRBJ2-7	CASSFLGEQYF	TGTGCCAGCAGTTTTCTAGGGGAGCAGTACTTC
TRBV19	NA	TRBD2	TRBJ2-2	CASSLLAAAGGELFF	TGTGCCAGTAGTCTCCTAGCGGCGGCGGGCGGGGAGCTGTTTTTT
TRBV5-1	NA	TRBD1	TRBJ2-7	CASSLADLTGGEQYF	TGCGCCAGCAGCTTGGCGGACCTGACAGGGGGCGAGCAGTACTTC
TRBV20-1	few	TRBD1	TRBJ1-2	CSAKPGGQGYGYTF	TGCAGTGCCAAACCAGGGGGCCAGGGCTATGGCTACACCTTC
TRBV5-5	NA	NA	TRBJ2-2	CASGPEGTGELFF	TGTGCCAGCGGGCCGGAGGGGACCGGGGAGCTGTTTTTT
TRBV25-1	many	NA	TRBJ2-7	CASSGVQGGEGTYEQYF	TGTGCCAGCTCTGGAGTTCAGGGGGGCGAAGGAACCTACGAGCAGTACTTC
TRBV21-1	few	NA	TRBJ1-2	CASSKRFPGNGDGYTF	TGTGCCAGCAGCAAAAGGTTTCCGGGAAATGGCGATGGCTACACCTTC
TRBV7-9	many	TRBD2	TRBJ2-3	CASSLESSGASTDTQYF	TGTGCCAGCAGCTTAGAGTCCAGCGGGGCTAGCACAGATACGCAGTATTTT
TRBV27	NA	TRBD2	TRBJ2-1	CASSSAGVGDEQFF	TGTGCCAGCAGCTCAGCGGGGGTCGGCGATGAGCAGTTCTTC
TRBV20-1	few	TRBD1	TRBJ2-7	CSAPLWGTANYEQYF	TGCAGTGCTCCCCTTTGGGGGACAGCGAACTACGAGCAGTACTTC
TRBV7-2	few	TRBD1	TRBJ1-1	CASSPGQGLVGGAFF	TGTGCCAGCAGCCCGGGACAGGGATTGGTAGGGGGGGCTTTCTTT
TRBV21-1	NA	NA	TRBJ2-6	CASSRTPTSGRALSGANVLTF	TGTGCCAGCAGCCGAACCCCGACTAGCGGGAGGGCCCTCTCTGGGGCCAACGTCCTGACTTTC
TRBV7-2	NA	NA	TRBJ2-1	CASSFSSYNEQFF	TGTGCCAGCAGCTTTTCCTCTTACAATGAGCAGTTCTTC
TRBV7-8	few	NA	TRBJ2-1	CASSLVRGLAYNEQFF	TGTGCCAGCAGCTTAGTGAGGGGCCTCGCCTACAATGAGCAGTTCTTC
TRBV9	few	TRBD1	TRBJ2-7	CASSVEGTGAYEQYF	TGTGCCAGCAGCGTAGAGGGGACAGGGGCCTACGAGCAGTACTTC
TRBV27	many	NA	TRBJ1-2	CASYGGGAGDYGYTF	TGTGCCAGCTATGGAGGGGGGGCCGGCGACTATGGCTACACCTTC
TRBV15	many	TRBD1	TRBJ1-3	CATSREGTAALGNTIYF	TGTGCCACCAGCAGAGAAGGGACAGCGGCCCTCGGAAACACCATATATTTT